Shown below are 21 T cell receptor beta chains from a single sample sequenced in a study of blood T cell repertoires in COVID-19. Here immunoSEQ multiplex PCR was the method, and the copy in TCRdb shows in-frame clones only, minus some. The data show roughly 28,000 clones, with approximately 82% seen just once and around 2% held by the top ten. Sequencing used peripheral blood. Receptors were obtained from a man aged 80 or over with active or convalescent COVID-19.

CDR3 in amino acids: CASSLGAGVQGQPQHF. CDR3 in DNA: TGTGCCAGCAGCTTAGGGGCAGGGGTCCAAGGTCAGCCCCAGCATTTT. The chain is built from TRBV7-8 and TRBJ1-5; TRBD1 is a possible D gene (6 bases). V was pared by 1 base and J by 6 bases, with 16 bases between. The CDR3 is 16 residues long. Germline CDR1 and CDR2: SGHVS and FQNEAQ.

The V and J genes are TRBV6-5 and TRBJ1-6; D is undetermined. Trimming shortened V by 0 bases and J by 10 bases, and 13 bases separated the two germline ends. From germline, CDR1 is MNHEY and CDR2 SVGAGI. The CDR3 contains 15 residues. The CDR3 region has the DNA TGTGCCAGCAGTTACTCCGGGGTGGTTGGGTCACCCCTCCACTTT. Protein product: CASSYSGVVGSPLHF.

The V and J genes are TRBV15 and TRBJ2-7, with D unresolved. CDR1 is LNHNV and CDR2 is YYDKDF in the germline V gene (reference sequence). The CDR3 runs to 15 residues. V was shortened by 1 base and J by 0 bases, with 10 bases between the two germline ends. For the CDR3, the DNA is TGTGCCACCAGCAGAGCGGGTCAGAACTCCTACGAGCAGTACTTC. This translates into CATSRAGQNSYEQYF.

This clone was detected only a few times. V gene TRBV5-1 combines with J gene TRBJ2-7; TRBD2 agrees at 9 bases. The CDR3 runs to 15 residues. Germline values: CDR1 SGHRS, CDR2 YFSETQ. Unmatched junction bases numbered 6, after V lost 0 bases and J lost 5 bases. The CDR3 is CASSLAGTSYHEQYF. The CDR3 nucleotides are TGCGCCAGCAGCTTGGCCGGGACTAGCTACCACGAGCAGTACTTC.

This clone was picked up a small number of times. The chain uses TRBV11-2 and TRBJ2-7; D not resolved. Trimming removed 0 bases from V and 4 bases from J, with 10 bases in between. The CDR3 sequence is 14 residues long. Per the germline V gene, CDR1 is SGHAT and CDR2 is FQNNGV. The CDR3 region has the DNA TGTGCCAGCAGCTTAGATCTTCCCAGTTACGAGCAGTACTTC. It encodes CASSLDLPSYEQYF.

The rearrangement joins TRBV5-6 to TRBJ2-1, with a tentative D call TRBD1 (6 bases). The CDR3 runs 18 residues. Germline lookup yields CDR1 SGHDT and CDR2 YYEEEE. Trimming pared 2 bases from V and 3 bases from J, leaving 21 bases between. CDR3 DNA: TGTGCCAGCAGCTTAGGAGAGAATTGGGGACACCTCTACAATGAGCAGTTCTTC. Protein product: CASSLGENWGHLYNEQFF.

The CDR3 protein is CASSLLIAGTAGNTIYF. The CDR3 DNA sequence: TGTGCCAGCAGCTTACTAATTGCAGGGACAGCTGGAAACACCATATATTTT. The chain employs TRBV7-2 and TRBJ1-3; 7 bases are shared with TRBD1. Trimming at V came to 2 bases and at J to 2 bases, leaving 9 bases not matched to a gene. This CDR3 spans 17 amino acids. Germline V gives CDR1 SGHTA, CDR2 FQGNSA. Using reference TRBV7-2 and TRBJ1-3 for the parts outside the CDR3, the full variable domain is GAGVSQSPSNKVTEKGKDVELRCDPISGHTALYWYRQSLGQGLEFLIYFQGNSAPDKSGLPSDRFSAERTGGSVSTLTIQRTQQEDSAVYLCASSLLIAGTAGNTIYFGEGSWLTVV.

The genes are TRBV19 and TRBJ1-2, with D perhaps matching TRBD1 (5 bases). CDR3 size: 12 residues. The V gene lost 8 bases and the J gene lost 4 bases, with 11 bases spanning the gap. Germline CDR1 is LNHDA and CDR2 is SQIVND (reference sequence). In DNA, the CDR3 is TGTGCCAGTGCGGGACGAAGCTATGGCTACACCTTC. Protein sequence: CASAGRSYGYTF.

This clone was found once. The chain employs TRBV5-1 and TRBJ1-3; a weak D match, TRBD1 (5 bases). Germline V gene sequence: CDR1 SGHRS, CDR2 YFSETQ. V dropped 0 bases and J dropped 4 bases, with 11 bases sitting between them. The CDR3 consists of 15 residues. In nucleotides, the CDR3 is TGCGCCAGCAGCTTGGATGGGGGGACGGGAAACACCATATATTTT. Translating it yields CASSLDGGTGNTIYF.

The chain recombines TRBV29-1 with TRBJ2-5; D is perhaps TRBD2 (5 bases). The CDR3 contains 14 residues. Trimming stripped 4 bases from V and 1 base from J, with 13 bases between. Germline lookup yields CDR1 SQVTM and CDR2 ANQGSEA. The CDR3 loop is CSVGYGGRQETQYF. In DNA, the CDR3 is TGCAGCGTTGGGTACGGAGGTCGCCAAGAGACCCAGTACTTC.

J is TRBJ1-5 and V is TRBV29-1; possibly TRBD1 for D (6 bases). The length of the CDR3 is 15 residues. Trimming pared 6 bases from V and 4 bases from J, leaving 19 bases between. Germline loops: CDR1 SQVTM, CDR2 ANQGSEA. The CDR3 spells CSVTSGDGRNQPQHF. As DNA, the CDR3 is TGCAGCGTCACATCAGGGGACGGACGAAATCAGCCCCAGCATTTT.

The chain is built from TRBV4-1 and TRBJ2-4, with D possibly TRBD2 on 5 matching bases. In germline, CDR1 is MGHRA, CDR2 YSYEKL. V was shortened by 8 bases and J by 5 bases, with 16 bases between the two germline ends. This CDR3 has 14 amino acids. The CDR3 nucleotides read TGCGCCAGCTCTAGGGAGTGGGCCCAAAACATTCAGTACTTC. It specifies CASSREWAQNIQYF.

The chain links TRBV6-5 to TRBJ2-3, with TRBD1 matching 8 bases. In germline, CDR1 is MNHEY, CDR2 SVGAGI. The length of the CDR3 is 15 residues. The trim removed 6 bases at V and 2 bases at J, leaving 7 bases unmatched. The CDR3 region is CASRLYRGATDTQYF. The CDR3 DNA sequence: TGTGCCAGCAGACTCTACAGGGGGGCCACAGATACGCAGTATTTT.

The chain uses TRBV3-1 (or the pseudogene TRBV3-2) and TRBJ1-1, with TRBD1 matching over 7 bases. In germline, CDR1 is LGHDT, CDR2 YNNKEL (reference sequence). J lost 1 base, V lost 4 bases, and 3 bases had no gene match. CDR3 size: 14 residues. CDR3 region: CASSPTGTNTEAFF. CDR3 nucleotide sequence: TGTGCCAGCAGCCCGACAGGGACGAACACTGAAGCTTTCTTT.

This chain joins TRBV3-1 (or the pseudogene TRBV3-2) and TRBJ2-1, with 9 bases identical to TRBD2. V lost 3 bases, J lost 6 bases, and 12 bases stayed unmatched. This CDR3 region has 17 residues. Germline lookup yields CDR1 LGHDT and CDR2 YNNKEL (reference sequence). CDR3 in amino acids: CASSQTWRGGPSNEQFF. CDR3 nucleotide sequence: TGTGCCAGCAGCCAGACCTGGCGGGGGGGGCCCAGCAATGAGCAGTTCTTC.

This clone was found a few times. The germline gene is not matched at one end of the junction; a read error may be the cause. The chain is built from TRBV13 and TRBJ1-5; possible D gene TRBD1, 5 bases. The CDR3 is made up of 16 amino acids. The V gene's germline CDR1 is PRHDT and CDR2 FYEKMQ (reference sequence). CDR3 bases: TGTGCCAGCAGCTTAGGCTTCGTGCAGGGCAACCAGCCCCAGCATTTT. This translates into CASSLGFVQGNQPQHF.

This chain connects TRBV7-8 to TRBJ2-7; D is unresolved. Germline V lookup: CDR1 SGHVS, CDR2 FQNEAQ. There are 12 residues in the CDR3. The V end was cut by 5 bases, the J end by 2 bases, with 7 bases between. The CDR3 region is CASSLSAYEQYF. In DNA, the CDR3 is TGTGCCAGCAGCCTATCCGCCTACGAGCAGTACTTC.

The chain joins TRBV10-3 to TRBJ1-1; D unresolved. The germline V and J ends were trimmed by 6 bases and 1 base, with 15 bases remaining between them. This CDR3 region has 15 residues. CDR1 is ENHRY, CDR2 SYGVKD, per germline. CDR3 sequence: CAIRKPEEENTEAFF. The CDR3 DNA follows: TGTGCCATCAGGAAACCAGAGGAAGAGAACACTGAAGCTTTCTTT.

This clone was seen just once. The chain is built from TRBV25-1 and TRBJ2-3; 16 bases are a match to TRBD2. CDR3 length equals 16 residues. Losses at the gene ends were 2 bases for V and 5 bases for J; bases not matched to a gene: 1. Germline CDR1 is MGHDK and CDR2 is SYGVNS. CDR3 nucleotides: TGTGCCAGCAGTGAAGGGACTAGCGGGAGGGTAGATACGCAGTATTTT. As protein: CASSEGTSGRVDTQYF.

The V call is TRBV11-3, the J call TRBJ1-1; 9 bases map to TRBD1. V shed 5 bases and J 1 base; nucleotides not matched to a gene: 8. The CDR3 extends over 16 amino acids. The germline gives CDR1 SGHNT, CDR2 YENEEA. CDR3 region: CASSMRTGAANTEAFF. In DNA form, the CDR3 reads TGTGCCAGCAGCATGAGGACAGGGGCCGCGAACACTGAAGCTTTCTTT.

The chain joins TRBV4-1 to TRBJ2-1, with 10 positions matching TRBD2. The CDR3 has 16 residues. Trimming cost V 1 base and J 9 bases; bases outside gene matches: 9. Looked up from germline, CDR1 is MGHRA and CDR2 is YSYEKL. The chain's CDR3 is CASSQGALAGVGEQFF. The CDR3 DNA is TGCGCCAGCAGCCAAGGGGCCCTAGCGGGAGTGGGTGAGCAGTTCTTC.